This T cell receptor beta chain was recorded in a study of T cells in Graves' hyperthyroidism and ophthalmopathy. Study observations and caveats: Most clonotypes expanded in the thyroid (above 0.001) were also present in blood. A model of 13 V-J pairs discriminated ophthalmopathy from stable hyperthyroidism.

Amplification of TCR beta CDR3 regions was performed using RNA transcripts as template. Using the HTBI primer set, a first-round RT-PCR was run on the TCR CDR3. MiXCR was run by TCRdb on the multiplex PCR reads, yielding one entry per CDR3 protein. This table holds about 420,000 distinct CDR3 sequences, around a sixth found once. The sample holds many counts of this clonotype. The antigen is undetermined. J lost 9 bases, V lost 4 bases, and 8 bases had no gene match. Germline CDR1 and CDR2: SGHAT and FQNNGV. This CDR3 spans 15 amino acids. Sequenced sample: blood. The gene calls are TRBV11-2 and TRBJ2-1; 11 nucleotides line up with TRBD1. This clonotype originated in a woman under 30 with Graves' hyperthyroidism. The CDR3, as DNA: TGTGCCAGCAGCTCCACCGGGACAGGGGGAGGTGAGCAGTTCTTC. It translates to CASSSTGTGGGEQFF.